The T cell receptor (beta chain) under discussion was sequenced for a study of T cells in Graves' hyperthyroidism and ophthalmopathy. Amplification of TCR beta CDR3 regions used RNA as the template. Initially, a first-round RT-PCR of the TCR CDR3 employed the HTBI primer set. TCRdb independently ran MiXCR on the multiplex PCR reads; one entry per CDR3 protein. The data contain some 560,000 distinct CDR3 sequences, less than 20% of them singletons. V was cut by 6 bases and J by 5 bases, with 16 bases left in between. The CDR3 contains 13 residues. In germline, CDR1 is DFQATT, CDR2 SNEGSKA (reference sequence). Subjects aged 18 to 65 presented with newly diagnosed hyperthyroidism of less than 2 months' duration. Study-level results: Expanded thyroid clonotypes (above 0.001) were mostly also found in blood.

Ten or more counts support this clonotype. Antigen: not known. Sequenced input: blood. The rearrangement joins TRBV20-1 to TRBJ1-1; D remains ambiguous. This TCR came from a woman aged 25 to 39 with Graves' hyperthyroidism. DNA for the CDR3: TGCAGTGCCACGACGACAAGAAATACTGAAGCTTTCTTT. Encoded protein: CSATTTRNTEAFF.